The 25 T cell receptor beta chains below all came from one sample that was sequenced in a study of metastatic and nonmetastatic thyroid tumors. TCRdb reanalyzed the PCR reads via MiXCR. The data show more than 15,000 clones, roughly 27% seen once. There were no patients who had received any treatment before thyroid surgery. Sequenced sample: adjacent normal tissue. These TCRs come from a female donor with papillary thyroid cancer or a benign thyroid nodule (not recorded which). Some clones in this sample may be carry-over from other donors' samples.

The rearrangement links TRBV5-1 to TRBJ1-2; 7 positions agree with TRBD1. The V segment lost 4 bases and the J segment 6 bases; nucleotides outside the gene matches: 12. CDR3 length equals 15 residues. CDR1 and CDR2 (germline): SGHRS, YFSETQ. The CDR3 spells CASSQVDRAVNGYTF. In nucleotides, the CDR3 is TGCGCCAGCAGCCAGGTAGACAGGGCCGTTAATGGCTACACCTTC.

On this clone itself: Other DNA sequences in the sample encode the same CDR3. J is TRBJ1-2 and V is TRBV5-1, with unresolved D. V gave up 0 bases and J gave up 7 bases, with 13 bases separating them. Germline V gives CDR1 SGHRS, CDR2 YFSETQ. The CDR3 runs 14 residues. The CDR3 DNA is TGCGCCAGCAGCTTGGGCCCCTCTACTGGTGGCTACACCTTC. This gives the protein CASSLGPSTGGYTF.

This clone was picked up a small number of times. CDR3 DNA sequence: TGTGCCAGCAGGACCCAGGGAACTAGCGGGAGAATGAATGAGCAGTTCTTC. Translated, it gives CASRTQGTSGRMNEQFF. The chain recombines TRBV28 with TRBJ2-1, with 11 bases that match TRBD2. The CDR3 runs to 17 residues. Germline V gives CDR1 MDHEN, CDR2 SYDVKM. Trimming removed 6 bases from V and 7 bases from J; junction bases left unmatched: 14.

CDR3 coding DNA: TGTGCCAGTAGTATCGGGACAGGGACGTTGGGAATCAACACTGAAGCTTTCTTT. Translation gives CASSIGTGTLGINTEAFF. This sequence joins TRBV19 and TRBJ1-1; 9 bases are a match to TRBD1. Germline-derived CDR1 and CDR2 are LNHDA and SQIVND (reference sequence). CDR3 size: 18 residues. J gave up 2 bases and V 3 bases, and 13 bases lay outside the gene matches.

This clone occurred a few times. The chain joins TRBV5-1 to TRBJ2-3; 15 bases line up with TRBD2. J lost 8 bases, V lost 3 bases, and 1 base had no gene match. The CDR3 totals 14 residues. Germline-derived CDR1 and CDR2 are SGHRS and YFSETQ. The CDR3 nucleotides read TGCGCCAGCAGCTCGGGACTAGCGGGGGGTACGCAGTATTTT. This codes for CASSSGLAGGTQYF.

A note on this clone: A much larger clone is a single base away; this may be a read error. Other DNA sequences in the same sample also yield this CDR3. The chain links TRBV6-1 to TRBJ2-7; possible D gene TRBD1, 5 bases. This CDR3 spans 14 amino acids. Germline values: CDR1 MNHNS, CDR2 SASEGT. With 7 bases removed from V and 4 bases from J, the gap between germline ends came to 17 bases. The CDR3 region is CASTRTSTPYEQYF. The CDR3 nucleotides read TGTGCCAGCACCCGGACATCTACCCCTTACGAGCAGTACTTC.

This clone was recorded only once. The chain recombines TRBV3-1 with TRBJ2-7, with 11 bases identical to TRBD2. Germline lookup yields CDR1 LGHDT and CDR2 YNNKEL (reference sequence). There are 15 residues in the CDR3. J lost 2 bases, V lost 4 bases, and 4 bases had no gene match. The CDR3 here is CASSRGLADTYEQYF. The CDR3 nucleotides read TGTGCCAGCAGCCGGGGACTAGCGGATACCTACGAGCAGTACTTC.

The sample holds a few counts of this clone. V is TRBV28 and J is TRBJ2-7, with D maybe TRBD1 (5 bases). Per the germline V gene, CDR1 is MDHEN and CDR2 is SYDVKM. The ends were cut back, 4 bases at V and 3 bases at J, with 16 bases in the middle. The CDR3 is 15 amino acids. The CDR3 coding sequence is TGTGCCAGCAGTTCCTCAGGGATACTTGTCTACGAGCAGTACTTC. As protein: CASSSSGILVYEQYF.

The chain couples TRBV2 to TRBJ2-5; TRBD2 agrees at 7 bases. The V and J ends lost 0 bases and 0 bases, in that order; junction bases with no gene match: 4. This CDR3 region has 16 residues. CDR1 is SNHLY, CDR2 FYNNEI, per germline. In DNA form, the CDR3 reads TGTGCCAGCAGTGAAGCGGGAGGGGAGTACCAAGAGACCCAGTACTTC. Translated: CASSEAGGEYQETQYF.

This clone occurred many times. CDR3 amino acids: CASRTSQGTGELFF. In DNA, the CDR3 is TGTGCCAGCAGAACCTCACAGGGAACCGGGGAGCTGTTTTTT. The chain joins TRBV6-1 to TRBJ2-2; possibly TRBD1 for D (6 bases). Germline CDR1 MNHNS, CDR2 SASEGT. This CDR3 contains 14 residues. V was shortened by 6 bases and J by 5 bases, with 13 bases between the two germline ends.

The V call is TRBV6-1, the J call TRBJ1-1; the match to TRBD1 covers 10 bases. CDR3 size: 15 residues. Unmatched junction bases numbered 5, after V lost 6 bases and J lost 1 base. Germline V gene sequence: CDR1 MNHNS, CDR2 SASEGT. DNA of the CDR3: TGTGCCAGCAGGACAGGGGGCGCCGGGAACACTGAAGCTTTCTTT. This sequence encodes CASRTGGAGNTEAFF.

The chain joins TRBV5-1 to TRBJ1-3; 8 bases line up with TRBD1. V shed 2 bases and J 8 bases; nucleotides not matched to a gene: 12. CDR1 and CDR2 from the germline V gene are SGHRS and YFSETQ. This CDR3 is built from 16 residues. DNA for the CDR3: TGCGCCAGCAGCTTAGTCGGTCCTGGGACAGGACACACCATATATTTT. Protein sequence: CASSLVGPGTGHTIYF.

This clone was seen more than once but under ten times. V usage is TRBV6-1 and J usage is TRBJ1-3; the match to TRBD1 covers 7 bases. CDR1 is MNHNS, CDR2 SASEGT, per germline. The CDR3 runs 17 residues. V was pared by 3 bases and J by 0 bases, with 8 bases of the junction left unmatched. The CDR3 protein is CASSEDRFYYSGNTIYF. CDR3 bases: TGTGCCAGCAGTGAGGACAGGTTTTACTACTCTGGAAACACCATATATTTT.

This clone was observed a handful of times. This chain uses TRBV6-5 with TRBJ1-4; D uncertain. Trimming left V 3 bases short and J 7 bases short, with 15 bases between. CDR1 and CDR2 (germline): MNHEY, SVGAGI. The CDR3 extends over 15 amino acids. CDR3 in DNA: TGTGCCAGCAGTTATATCCCCCGAACGGGTGAAAAACTGTTTTTT. Translation gives CASSYIPRTGEKLFF.

CDR3 loop: CASSRGIAGDTGELFF. The DNA for the CDR3 is TGCGCCAGCAGCCGGGGAATAGCGGGGGACACCGGGGAGCTGTTTTTT. This rearrangement joins TRBV5-1 to TRBJ2-2, with 9 bases lining up with TRBD2. Trimming took 4 bases from V and 3 from J; bases not matched to a gene: 7. CDR1 and CDR2 (germline): SGHRS, YFSETQ. The CDR3 extends over 16 amino acids.

This clone was counted many times. The chain is built from TRBV19 and TRBJ2-2; TRBD1 agrees at 9 bases. Per the germline V gene, CDR1 is LNHDA and CDR2 is SQIVND (reference sequence). V shed 8 bases and J 3 bases; nucleotides not matched to a gene: 1. The CDR3 sequence is 13 residues long. The CDR3 DNA sequence: TGTGCCAGTGACAGGGGGTACACCGGGGAGCTGTTTTTT. Translated, it gives CASDRGYTGELFF.

Only a few counts were recorded for this clone. This sequence joins TRBV15 and TRBJ1-2; 8 positions agree with TRBD1. Germline V lookup: CDR1 LNHNV, CDR2 YYDKDF (reference sequence). CDR3 length equals 13 residues. The ends lost 7 bases at V and 8 bases at J; junction bases unmatched: 9. The CDR3 reads CATIDQTGDGYTF. As DNA, the CDR3 is TGTGCCACCATCGACCAGACAGGGGACGGCTACACCTTC.

In its sample, this clone was seen a few times. The chain combines TRBV6-1 with TRBJ1-2, with D possibly being TRBD1 (5 bases). Trimming removed 5 bases from V and 2 bases from J, with 18 bases in between. CDR3 length: 16 residues. From germline, CDR1 is MNHNS and CDR2 SASEGT. The CDR3 DNA follows: TGTGCCAGCAGTCCTTCCCTGATGGGGGGAAACTATGGCTACACCTTC. As protein: CASSPSLMGGNYGYTF.

The CDR3 loop is CASSRRDSRGEQFF. The DNA of the CDR3 is TGTGCCAGCAGCCGAAGGGACTCCCGGGGGGAGCAGTTCTTC. The gene calls are TRBV7-8 and TRBJ2-1, with D possibly being TRBD2 (6 bases). This CDR3 is 14 amino acids long. V dropped 5 bases and J dropped 10 bases, with 18 bases sitting between them. Per germline, CDR1 SGHVS and CDR2 FQNEAQ.

This clone was seen more than once but under ten times. The chain combines TRBV6-4 with TRBJ2-1; 10 bases match TRBD2. This CDR3 contains 17 residues. CDR1 is MRHNA, CDR2 SNTAGT, per germline. J was trimmed by 5 bases and V by 2 bases; bases with no gene match: 9. CDR3 protein: CASSDPTTSGTNNEQFF. For the CDR3, the DNA is TGTGCCAGCAGTGACCCCACCACTAGCGGGACAAACAATGAGCAGTTCTTC.

This clone occurred once. The J gene is TRBJ2-1, the V gene TRBV5-1, with TRBD2 matching 7 bases. Germline V gene data show CDR1 as SGHRS and CDR2 as YFSETQ. The V segment lost 4 bases and the J segment 4 bases; nucleotides outside the gene matches: 17. The CDR3 loop spans 18 amino acids. CDR3 DNA sequence: TGCGCCAGCAGCCCATCGACAGATTCTAGCGGTCATTACAATGAGCAGTTCTTC. Encoded protein: CASSPSTDSSGHYNEQFF.

This clone was detected many times. Other DNA sequences within the sample encode an identical CDR3. CDR3 nucleotide sequence: TGTGCCAGCAGTTCCGGGTCGGGACCGACGCCTTACGAGCAGTACTTC. The encoded protein is CASSSGSGPTPYEQYF. The chain links TRBV27 to TRBJ2-7; D is tentatively TRBD1 or TRBD2 (5 bases each). The V end was cut by 4 bases, the J end by 4 bases, with 20 bases between. This CDR3 comprises 16 residues. Germline values: CDR1 MNHEY, CDR2 SMNVEV (reference sequence).

The rearrangement joins TRBV5-1 to TRBJ1-6, with D possibly matching TRBD1 (5 bases). Germline CDR1 SGHRS, CDR2 YFSETQ. The length of the CDR3 is 16 residues. The V and J ends lost 2 bases and 5 bases respectively, with 14 bases between them. The chain's CDR3 is CASSFGDRPNNSPLHF. The CDR3 coding sequence is TGCGCCAGCAGCTTCGGGGACCGTCCGAATAATTCACCCCTCCACTTT.

The genes are TRBV28 and TRBJ1-1, with no clear D. This CDR3 spans 13 amino acids. Trimming shortened V by 5 bases and J by 1 base, and 8 bases separated the two germline ends. Germline V lookup: CDR1 MDHEN, CDR2 SYDVKM. The DNA for the CDR3 is TGTGCCAGCAGTCAGAATCAGAACACTGAAGCTTTCTTT. It specifies CASSQNQNTEAFF.

This clone was observed a handful of times. Relative to the germline gene, one junction end is altered; a read error may explain this. The chain combines TRBV12-3 or TRBV12-4 with TRBJ2-7; 7 bases align to TRBD1. CDR3 size: 12 residues. This CDR3 is CASSDRVYGQYF. The CDR3 DNA follows: TGTGCCAGCAGCGACAGGGTCTACGGGCAGTACTTC.